The 21 T cell receptor beta chains listed next were all sequenced from one sample in a study of T cells after yellow fever vaccination. TCRdb itself ran the 5' RACE reads through MiXCR, one entry per CDR3 protein. In the table there are roughly 330,000 distinct CDR3 sequences, 6.8% of which are singletons. The sequenced sample was PBMCs, obtained roughly 45 days after the first yellow fever vaccination. Every receptor here comes from a man aged 18 to 35 who received the YFV17D yellow fever vaccine.

The sample holds a few counts of this clonotype. The chain is built from TRBV7-9 and TRBJ2-3, with a possible D match to TRBD1 (8 bases). V lost 5 bases and J lost 4, with 19 bases in between. There are 16 residues in the CDR3. From germline, CDR1 is SEHNR and CDR2 FQNEAQ (reference sequence). CDR3 sequence (DNA): TGTGCCAGCAGCACTTCCAACAGGGGGAGGGCAGATACGCAGTATTTT. Translating gives CASSTSNRGRADTQYF.

This clonotype was detected ten times or more. This chain links TRBV28 with TRBJ2-7; a possible D gene is TRBD2 (5 bases). Germline V lookup: CDR1 MDHEN, CDR2 SYDVKM. Trimming took off 5 bases at V and 2 bases at J, with 16 bases between the two ends. The CDR3 spans 15 residues. The CDR3 DNA follows: TGTGCCAGCAGTCCCCGTGGGAGAGGGACCTACGAGCAGTACGTC. Its translation is CASSPRGRGTYEQYV.

This clonotype was found a few times. The chain combines TRBV5-4 with TRBJ1-1, with D uncertain. Trimming left V 7 bases short and J 0 bases short, with 13 bases between. The CDR3 consists of 14 residues. Germline V gives CDR1 SGHNT, CDR2 YYREEE (reference sequence). The CDR3 sequence is CASGRLTMNTEAFF. The DNA of the CDR3 is TGTGCCAGCGGAAGACTAACCATGAACACTGAAGCTTTCTTT.

The gene calls are TRBV11-3 and TRBJ2-2, with D hard to call. CDR1 is SGHNT and CDR2 is YENEEA in the germline V gene. The CDR3 sequence is 13 residues long. V was clipped by 5 bases and J by 5 bases, with 9 bases between them. The CDR3 is CASSLTLTGELFF. The CDR3 bases are TGTGCCAGCAGCCTGACGTTAACCGGGGAGCTGTTTTTT.

This clonotype was counted only a few times. The rearrangement links TRBV6-1 to TRBJ1-5; 9 positions agree with TRBD1. CDR3 length: 14 residues. Per germline, CDR1 MNHNS and CDR2 SASEGT. The ends lost 4 bases at V and 5 bases at J; junction bases unmatched: 3. The CDR3 bases are TGTGCCAGCAGTGGGGACAGGGCTTATCAGCCCCAGCATTTT. It translates to CASSGDRAYQPQHF.

This clonotype has a handful of counts. The chain uses TRBV19 and TRBJ2-7; D is perhaps TRBD1 (5 bases). This CDR3 comprises 18 residues. Trimming removed 7 bases at V and 0 bases at J, with 25 bases between. In germline, CDR1 is LNHDA, CDR2 SQIVND (reference sequence). Here the CDR3 DNA reads TGTGCCAGTATCTTAGGGGCAAATCCCAGAAAATACTCCTACGAGCAGTACTTC. It encodes CASILGANPRKYSYEQYF.

This clonotype was seen more than once but under ten times. The chain couples TRBV7-2 to TRBJ2-5, with D perhaps assigned TRBD1 or TRBD2 (6 bases each). The CDR3 is 15 residues long. In germline, CDR1 is SGHTA, CDR2 FQGNSA. The germline V and J ends were trimmed by 5 bases and 5 bases, with 18 bases remaining between them. This CDR3 is CASSPGQGTGETQYF. The CDR3 DNA is TGTGCCAGCAGCCCGGGCCAGGGGACTGGCGAGACCCAGTACTTC.

The rearrangement links TRBV19 to TRBJ1-4, with no clear D. With 5 bases removed from V and 10 bases from J, the gap between germline ends came to 11 bases. Germline assignment: CDR1 LNHDA and CDR2 SQIVND (reference sequence). The CDR3 sequence is 12 residues long. In nucleotides, the CDR3 is TGTGCCAGTAGTGGACTCGACGGAAAACTGTTTTTT. The encoded protein is CASSGLDGKLFF.

The chain recombines TRBV7-9 with TRBJ1-1; 7 bases align to TRBD1. The junction had 5 bases not matched to a gene; V was cut back by 6 bases and J by 10 bases. The CDR3 totals 11 residues. Germline-derived CDR1 and CDR2 are SEHNR and FQNEAQ (reference sequence). The CDR3 coding sequence is TGTGCCAGCAGTCGACAGGGTAGAGCTTTCTTT. Translating it yields CASSRQGRAFF.

This clonotype was observed many times. The V and J genes are TRBV12-3 or TRBV12-4 and TRBJ1-2; weak D call: TRBD1 (6 bases). Trimming took 5 bases from V and 1 from J, leaving 8 bases between them. This CDR3 has 13 residues. As DNA, the CDR3 is TGTGCCAGCAGTCCACAGGGTAACTATGGCTACACCTTC. It is translated as CASSPQGNYGYTF.

The rearrangement links TRBV10-3 to TRBJ2-7, with TRBD2 identical over 8 bases. The ends lost 6 bases at V and 4 bases at J; junction bases unmatched: 8. CDR3 length: 14 residues. Germline lookup yields CDR1 ENHRY and CDR2 SYGVKD. The CDR3 DNA reads TGTGCCATCAGCTTCTTAGCGGGACCGTACGAGCAGTACTTC. Translated: CAISFLAGPYEQYF.

This clonotype was found a few times. The chain recombines TRBV7-2 with TRBJ2-5, with TRBD2 matching over 7 bases. The CDR3 is made up of 14 amino acids. CDR1 and CDR2 from the germline V gene are SGHTA and FQGNSA. Trimming at V came to 5 bases and at J to 2 bases, leaving 5 bases not matched to a gene. In DNA, the CDR3 is TGTGCCAGCAGCCCGTGGGGGGGGCAAGAGACCCAGTACTTC. Its protein product is CASSPWGGQETQYF.

The V call is TRBV4-3, the J call TRBJ1-2, with TRBD1 matching over 9 bases. Germline values: CDR1 LGHNA, CDR2 YSLEER. V lost 2 bases, J lost 7 bases, and 5 bases stayed unmatched. The CDR3 runs 14 residues. The DNA for the CDR3 is TGCGCCAGCAGCCAATGGACAGGGGATCGTGGCTACACCTTC. It is translated as CASSQWTGDRGYTF.

This clonotype has just a few counts. J is TRBJ2-2 and V is TRBV18, with D possibly TRBD2 on 5 matching bases. V gave up 0 bases and J gave up 13 bases, with 15 bases separating them. CDR1 and CDR2 (germline): KGHSH, LQKENI. CDR3 length: 14 amino acids. The CDR3 sequence: CASSPPGTRTGLFF. CDR3 in DNA: TGTGCCAGCTCACCACCGGGAACCAGGACTGGGCTGTTTTTT.

V usage is TRBV20-1 and J usage is TRBJ2-5; 12 bases line up with TRBD2. CDR3 length: 15 residues. From germline, CDR1 is DFQATT and CDR2 SNEGSKA (reference sequence). Losses at the gene ends were 4 bases for V and 4 bases for J; bases not matched to a gene: 7. The CDR3, as DNA: TGCAGTGCTAAGAGAGCTAGCGGGGGGGCAGAGACCCAGTACTTC. Residues: CSAKRASGGAETQYF.

This clonotype was counted between two and nine times. The chain recombines TRBV19 with TRBJ2-1; 10 nucleotides agree with TRBD1. The CDR3 has 16 amino acids. In germline, CDR1 is LNHDA, CDR2 SQIVND (reference sequence). V trimming: 5 bases; J trimming: 10 bases; junction bases outside the gene matches: 14. CDR3 sequence: CASSGPLTGTGEEQFF. In DNA form, the CDR3 reads TGTGCCAGTAGTGGACCCCTAACCGGGACAGGGGAAGAGCAGTTCTTC.

V gene TRBV29-1 combines with J gene TRBJ2-3; D not certain. The CDR3 is 15 residues long. Germline-derived CDR1 and CDR2 are SQVTM and ANQGSEA. V lost 0 bases, J lost 0 bases, and 10 bases lay in between. The CDR3 reads CSVEDGQKSTDTQYF. Written as DNA, the CDR3 is TGCAGCGTTGAAGACGGGCAAAAGAGCACAGATACGCAGTATTTT.

The chain links TRBV6-5 to TRBJ2-3; D not resolved. Trimming cost V 7 bases and J 5 bases, with 16 bases left between them. In germline, CDR1 is MNHEY, CDR2 SVGAGI. The CDR3 extends over 14 amino acids. DNA of the CDR3: TGTGCCAGCACCAAACCGGGTGCTTTAGATACGCAGTATTTT. The encoded protein is CASTKPGALDTQYF.

The V call is TRBV5-1, the J call TRBJ1-1; D unclear. CDR3 size: 14 residues. Germline V CDR1 and CDR2: SGHRS, YFSETQ. V lost 0 bases, J lost 1 base, and 7 bases lay in between. The CDR3 region has the DNA TGCGCCAGCAGCTTGGGACACCCGAACACTGAAGCTTTCTTT. Translated: CASSLGHPNTEAFF.

The J gene is TRBJ2-1, the V gene TRBV5-1, with 11 bases identical to TRBD2. The V gene's germline CDR1 is SGHRS and CDR2 YFSETQ. The V gene end was trimmed by 0 bases and the J gene end by 6 bases; junction bases not matched to a gene: 5. The CDR3 runs to 16 residues. The DNA of the CDR3 is TGCGCCAGCAGCTTGGATGTGACTAGCGGGGTCAATGAGCAGTTCTTC. It codes for CASSLDVTSGVNEQFF. Filled out from reference TRBV5-1 and TRBJ2-1, the complete variable domain reads KAGVTQTPRYLIKTRGQQVTLSCSPISGHRSVSWYQQTPGQGLQFLFEYFSETQRNKGNFPGRFSGRQFSNSRSEMNVSTLELGDSALYLCASSLDVTSGVNEQFFGPGTRLTVL.

This clonotype occurred a few times. CDR3 residues: CASSLSVPSYEQYF. The CDR3 bases are TGCGCCAGCAGCTTGAGTGTCCCCTCCTACGAGCAGTACTTC. This sequence joins TRBV5-1 and TRBJ2-7; unclear D gene. The germline gives CDR1 SGHRS, CDR2 YFSETQ. This CDR3 has 14 residues. The ends were cut back, 1 base at V and 0 bases at J, with 8 bases in the middle.